This TCR beta chain was captured by sequencing in a study of T cells in localized non-small cell lung cancer. J lost 2 bases, V lost 5 bases, and 10 bases had no gene match. Germline V gene lookup returns CDR1 LNHDA and CDR2 SQIVND (reference sequence). There are 16 residues in the CDR3. Using immunoSEQ multiplex PCR, the repertoire was profiled, and TCRdb retains in-frame clones only, with some absent. The sample lists about 27,000 clones; 90% were seen once. The sample in question was peripheral blood, obtained before any cancer treatment. This chain joins TRBV19 and TRBJ2-3; 7 bases map to TRBD1. The source of this sequence is a woman aged 40-69 years with stage I lung adenocarcinoma. This CDR3 reads CASSPTGVGFTDTQYF. The DNA of the CDR3 is TGTGCCAGTAGTCCCACAGGGGTGGGATTCACAGATACGCAGTATTTT. Variable domain in full (rest from reference TRBV19 and TRBJ2-3): DGGITQSPKYLFRKEGQNVTLSCEQNLNHDAMYWYRQDPGQGLRLIYYSQIVNDFQKGDIAEGYSVSREKKESFPLTVTSAQKNPTAFYLCASSPTGVGFTDTQYFGPGTRLTVL.